The 32 T cell receptor beta chains below come from one sample, sequenced in a study of shared clonotypes between healthy human individuals. The assay was immunoSEQ multiplex PCR, and TCRdb's table has in-frame clones only and misses some. Of over a million clones in the sample, 78% are singletons; the top ten hold around 0.61%. The material sequenced was memory CD4+ T cells from PBMCs. The sample's subset: CD45RA-negative fraction. These receptors were taken from a young man in good health. Some clones in this sample may be carry-over from other donors' samples.

Note on this clone: The sample contains more than one DNA sequence encoding this CDR3. The chain carries TRBV5-1 and TRBJ2-7; D gene ambiguous. The V gene lost 0 bases and the J gene lost 0 bases, with 7 bases spanning the gap. CDR3 length: 14 amino acids. Germline V gene data show CDR1 as SGHRS and CDR2 as YFSETQ. The CDR3: CASSLAGDSYEQYF. For the CDR3, the DNA is TGCGCCAGCAGCTTGGCCGGAGACTCCTACGAGCAGTACTTC.

The chain joins TRBV5-1 to TRBJ2-3, with D perhaps given as TRBD1 or TRBD2 (5 bases each). The CDR3 is 15 amino acids. V gave up 0 bases and J gave up 4 bases, with 12 bases separating them. CDR1 and CDR2 (germline): SGHRS, YFSETQ. The chain's CDR3 is CASSLEPGRPDTQYF. The DNA for the CDR3 is TGCGCCAGCAGCTTGGAGCCGGGACGGCCAGATACGCAGTATTTT.

This sequence joins TRBV19 and TRBJ2-3, with D perhaps being TRBD1 or TRBD2 (5 bases each). CDR3 length: 16 residues. CDR1 is LNHDA, CDR2 SQIVND, per germline (reference sequence). The V end lost 4 bases, the J end lost 4 bases, and 18 bases lay between the germline ends. Here the CDR3 DNA reads TGTGCCAGTAGTAACGGGAAATATGGGGCCGCAGATACGCAGTATTTT. It translates to CASSNGKYGAADTQYF.

This rearrangement joins TRBV7-8 to TRBJ2-1; a possible D gene is TRBD2 (6 bases). V was cut by 6 bases and J by 6 bases, with 18 bases left in between. The CDR3 covers 15 residues. Germline V gene data show CDR1 as SGHVS and CDR2 as FQNEAQ. This chain's CDR3 is CASSTRESPRNEQFF. The CDR3 nucleotides are TGTGCCAGCAGTACACGGGAGTCCCCTCGCAATGAGCAGTTCTTC.

This clone was seen only once. The sample has other DNA sequences that encode this CDR3 too. The rearrangement joins TRBV6-5 to TRBJ2-5, with D unresolved. The CDR3 loop spans 11 amino acids. Germline V gene data show CDR1 as MNHEY and CDR2 as SVGAGI. Trimming took off 6 bases at V and 3 bases at J, with 5 bases between the two ends. CDR3 coding DNA: TGTGCCAGCAGCCGGGAAGAGACCCAGTACTTC. As protein: CASSREETQYF.

The J gene is TRBJ2-1, the V gene TRBV11-2, with 8 bases aligning to TRBD2. Trimming removed 3 bases from V and 6 bases from J; junction bases left unmatched: 7. Germline values: CDR1 SGHAT, CDR2 FQNNGV. The CDR3 has 15 residues. The CDR3 region is CASSLSTSVPNEQFF. DNA of the CDR3: TGTGCCAGCAGCTTGTCGACTAGCGTACCCAATGAGCAGTTCTTC.

This chain joins TRBV6-1 and TRBJ1-4; D gene ambiguous. The length of the CDR3 is 13 residues. Germline CDR1 MNHNS, CDR2 SASEGT. The germline V and J ends were trimmed by 10 bases and 4 bases, with 13 bases remaining between them. The CDR3 is CATLRLNNEKLFF. The CDR3 DNA sequence: TGTGCCACCCTCCGGTTGAATAATGAAAAACTGTTTTTT.

The chain has TRBV11-2 and TRBJ1-1; tentative D call: TRBD1 (5 bases). CDR3 size: 15 residues. Germline V gives CDR1 SGHAT, CDR2 FQNNGV. Deletions cut 5 bases from V and 0 bases from J, with 13 bases between. CDR3 region: CASSPPGTMNTEAFF. CDR3 bases: TGTGCCAGCAGCCCCCCCGGGACGATGAACACTGAAGCTTTCTTT. The whole variable domain, remainder taken from reference TRBV11-2 and TRBJ1-1, is EAGVAQSPRYKIIEKRQSVAFWCNPISGHATLYWYQQILGQGPKLLIQFQNNGVVDDSQLPKDRFSAERLKGVDSTLKIQPAKLEDSAVYLCASSPPGTMNTEAFFGQGTRLTVV.

V usage is TRBV5-5 and J usage is TRBJ2-1; 9 positions agree with TRBD2. The germline CDR1 and CDR2 sequences are SGHKS and YYEKEE (reference sequence). The junction had 3 bases not matched to a gene; V was cut back by 2 bases and J by 3 bases. The CDR3 is made up of 15 amino acids. CDR3 sequence reads: CASSLAGGIYNEQFF. DNA for the CDR3: TGTGCCAGCAGCTTAGCGGGAGGTATCTACAATGAGCAGTTCTTC.

V usage is TRBV28 and J usage is TRBJ2-3; D might be TRBD1 or TRBD2, each matching 6 bases. This CDR3 is built from 15 residues. V was trimmed by 7 bases and J by 3 bases, leaving 17 bases between them. The germline V gene has CDR1 MDHEN and CDR2 SYDVKM. CDR3 sequence reads: CASIGGRPETDTQYF. CDR3 DNA: TGTGCCAGCATTGGGGGGCGCCCTGAAACAGATACGCAGTATTTT.

In its sample, this clone was seen once. The chain is built from TRBV7-2 and TRBJ2-1; 12 bases agree with TRBD2. The CDR3 extends over 16 amino acids. The V gene end was trimmed by 5 bases and the J gene end by 8 bases; junction bases not matched to a gene: 10. Germline V gene lookup returns CDR1 SGHTA and CDR2 FQGNSA. The CDR3 coding sequence is TGTGCCAGCAGCCTGAGACTAGCGGGAGAGATGCATGAGCAGTTCTTC. The encoded protein is CASSLRLAGEMHEQFF.

This clone was seen many times. This chain links TRBV4-1 with TRBJ2-5, with 11 bases matching TRBD1. The CDR3 length is 16 residues. The germline CDR1 and CDR2 sequences are MGHRA and YSYEKL. Trimming at V came to 3 bases and at J to 5 bases, leaving 8 bases not matched to a gene. DNA of the CDR3: TGCGCCAGCAGCCATAGGACAGGGGGCGGGCAGGAGACCCAGTACTTC. This encodes CASSHRTGGGQETQYF.

V is TRBV9 and J is TRBJ2-5; 8 positions agree with TRBD1. In germline, CDR1 is SGDLS, CDR2 YYNGEE. The J segment lost 6 bases and the V segment lost 0 bases, leaving 4 bases of the junction unmatched. CDR3 length equals 14 residues. The CDR3 bases are TGTGCCAGCAGCGTAGAGGGCAGGGGGCAGACCCAGTACTTC. It is translated as CASSVEGRGQTQYF.

As concerns this clone: Other DNA sequences in this specimen translate into the identical CDR3. This rearrangement joins TRBV7-6 to TRBJ1-1, with no clear D. The CDR3 is 14 amino acids. With 1 base removed from V and 1 base from J, the gap between germline ends came to 7 bases. Germline CDR1 and CDR2: SGHVS and FNYEAQ. The DNA for the CDR3 is TGTGCCAGCAGCTTAGGAACGGGGAACACTGAAGCTTTCTTT. As protein: CASSLGTGNTEAFF.

A note on this clone: Within the sample, other DNA sequences also encode this same CDR3. This rearrangement joins TRBV5-1 to TRBJ2-5, with 7 bases aligning to TRBD1. Losses at the gene ends were 4 bases for V and 2 bases for J; bases not matched to a gene: 2. The CDR3 contains 13 residues. Germline CDR1 is SGHRS and CDR2 is YFSETQ. CDR3: CASSQGQQETQYF. For the CDR3, the DNA is TGCGCCAGCAGCCAGGGACAGCAAGAGACCCAGTACTTC.

The V gene is TRBV5-4, the J gene TRBJ2-2, with D uncertain. Germline assignment: CDR1 SGHNT and CDR2 YYREEE (reference sequence). The CDR3 runs 12 residues. With 5 bases removed from V and 8 bases from J, the gap between germline ends came to 10 bases. The CDR3 DNA sequence: TGTGCCAGCAGGCTGCCACATGGGGAGCTGTTTTTT. Protein product: CASRLPHGELFF. Variable domain in full (rest from reference TRBV5-4 and TRBJ2-2): ETGVTQSPTHLIKTRGQQVTLRCSSQSGHNTVSWYQQALGQGPQFIFQYYREEENGRGNFPPRFSGLQFPNYSSELNVNALELDDSALYLCASRLPHGELFFGEGSRLTVL.

This chain links TRBV6-1 with TRBJ2-3; 7 nucleotides align to TRBD2. Germline assignment: CDR1 MNHNS and CDR2 SASEGT. The V segment lost 0 bases and the J segment 4 bases; nucleotides outside the gene matches: 4. There are 15 residues in the CDR3. The CDR3 region is CASSEAEGGPDTQYF. The CDR3 bases are TGTGCCAGCAGTGAAGCGGAGGGAGGGCCAGATACGCAGTATTTT.

This chain uses TRBV2 with TRBJ1-5; D unclear. The germline V and J ends were trimmed by 6 bases and 3 bases, with 12 bases remaining between them. Germline V gives CDR1 SNHLY, CDR2 FYNNEI. This CDR3 spans 14 amino acids. CDR3 nucleotide sequence: TGTGCCAGCAGGCCTTGGGCACCCAATCAGCCCCAGCATTTT. Residues: CASRPWAPNQPQHF.

This chain links TRBV7-9 with TRBJ1-2; D may be TRBD1 (6 bases). V lost 3 bases and J 6 bases, leaving 17 bases between the germline ends. CDR1 is SEHNR, CDR2 FQNEAQ, per germline (reference sequence). The CDR3 is made up of 15 amino acids. The CDR3, as DNA: TGTGCCAGCAGCTTTAGGGGGACGGCCCTCGATGGCTACACCTTC. Translated: CASSFRGTALDGYTF.

In its sample, this clone was seen a few times. The V call is TRBV7-8, the J call TRBJ2-7, with 9 bases matching TRBD1. The CDR3 extends over 16 amino acids. Trimming took 1 base from V and 4 from J; bases not matched to a gene: 8. Germline CDR1 SGHVS, CDR2 FQNEAQ. CDR3 coding DNA: TGTGCCAGCAGCTTAGGGCCGGGACAGGGACGGTACGAGCAGTACTTC. Translated: CASSLGPGQGRYEQYF. Filled out from reference TRBV7-8 and TRBJ2-7, the complete variable domain reads GAGVSQSPRYKVAKRGQDVALRCDPISGHVSLFWYQQALGQGPEFLTYFQNEAQLDKSGLPSDRFFAERPEGSVSTLKIQRTQQEDSAVYLCASSLGPGQGRYEQYFGPGTRLTVT.

This clone was picked up one time. The same CDR3 is also encoded by other DNA sequences in this sample. V usage is TRBV15 and J usage is TRBJ2-5; no definite D call. CDR1 is LNHNV, CDR2 YYDKDF, per germline (reference sequence). CDR3 size: 13 residues. V lost 5 bases to trimming and J lost 5 bases, with 12 bases between them. CDR3 DNA: TGTGCCACCAGCCAAGGACCTGTGGAGACCCAGTACTTC. It encodes CATSQGPVETQYF.

V and J are TRBV5-4 and TRBJ2-2, with D possibly matching TRBD2 (5 bases). CDR3 length equals 13 residues. Germline V gives CDR1 SGHNT, CDR2 YYREEE (reference sequence). The V and J ends lost 7 bases and 0 bases respectively, with 7 bases between them. The CDR3 DNA sequence: TGTGCCAGCCGGGGAGCGAACACCGGGGAGCTGTTTTTT. It is translated as CASRGANTGELFF.

The chain joins TRBV5-4 to TRBJ2-2, with D perhaps TRBD2 (6 bases). CDR3 size: 15 residues. V lost 0 bases and J 5 bases, leaving 11 bases between the germline ends. The germline CDR1 and CDR2 sequences are SGHNT and YYREEE (reference sequence). The CDR3 DNA follows: TGTGCCAGCAGCTTGGAAGTCGGGGGAACCGGGGAGCTGTTTTTT. This gives the protein CASSLEVGGTGELFF.

This chain links TRBV11-2 with TRBJ2-7, with D uncertain. CDR3 size: 14 residues. Trimming took off 0 bases at V and 6 bases at J, with 12 bases between the two ends. From germline, CDR1 is SGHAT and CDR2 FQNNGV. The CDR3 sequence: CASSLDRGVVEQYF. The CDR3 region has the DNA TGTGCCAGCAGCTTAGATCGTGGGGTGGTCGAGCAGTACTTC.

V and J are TRBV28 and TRBJ2-7, with 7 nucleotides matching TRBD1. Trimming took 5 bases from V and 6 from J; bases not matched to a gene: 7. This CDR3 spans 13 amino acids. Germline lookup yields CDR1 MDHEN and CDR2 SYDVKM. The CDR3 DNA sequence: TGTGCCAGCAGTCCGCGACAGGGCCGCGAGCAGTACTTC. Residues: CASSPRQGREQYF.

The rearrangement links TRBV28 to TRBJ1-5; a possible D gene is TRBD1 (5 bases). This CDR3 region has 14 residues. Trimming stripped 8 bases from V and 4 bases from J, with 15 bases between. Germline lookup yields CDR1 MDHEN and CDR2 SYDVKM. The CDR3: CASGNGGKNQPQHF. CDR3 DNA sequence: TGTGCCAGCGGTAATGGGGGAAAAAATCAGCCCCAGCATTTT.

The V and J genes are TRBV14 and TRBJ2-2, with 7 bases matching TRBD1. J gave up 4 bases and V 3 bases, and 5 bases lay outside the gene matches. This CDR3 comprises 15 residues. The germline CDR1 and CDR2 sequences are SGHDN and FVKESK. CDR3 sequence: CASSQDRSRTGELFF. In nucleotides, the CDR3 is TGTGCCAGCAGCCAGGACAGGTCGCGCACCGGGGAGCTGTTTTTT.

The chain couples TRBV5-6 to TRBJ1-2; D might be TRBD1 (5 bases). The germline CDR1 and CDR2 sequences are SGHDT and YYEEEE. The CDR3 has 14 amino acids. V was shortened by 4 bases and J by 8 bases, with 18 bases between the two germline ends. CDR3 amino acids: CASSPGRESGGYTF. The CDR3 DNA reads as TGTGCCAGCAGCCCGGGACGGGAGAGCGGGGGCTACACCTTC.

On this clone: Its ends do not fully match the called genes, so a read error is possible. The J gene is TRBJ1-2, the V gene TRBV10-3; D is unclear. Germline assignment: CDR1 ENHRY and CDR2 SYGVKD. The CDR3 is made up of 13 amino acids. CDR3 DNA: TGTGCCATCAGCTTGACCCTTAACGATGGCTACACCTTC. The encoded protein is CAISLTLNDGYTF.

CDR3 DNA: TGTGCCAGCAGGACGGTAAACTTGAGCAATCAGCCCCAGCATTTT. Translating gives CASRTVNLSNQPQHF. V is TRBV2 and J is TRBJ1-5, with no clear D. This CDR3 has 15 residues. Germline V gene data show CDR1 as SNHLY and CDR2 as FYNNEI. The V end lost 6 bases, the J end lost 1 base, and 13 bases lay between the germline ends.

This clone was seen a single time. The rearrangement uses TRBV5-4 and TRBJ1-2; TRBD1 is a possible D gene (6 bases). CDR1 and CDR2 (germline): SGHNT, YYREEE (reference sequence). This CDR3 spans 14 amino acids. Trimming removed 6 bases from V and 4 bases from J, with 16 bases in between. Written as DNA, the CDR3 is TGTGCCAGCACCTTACAGGGTCCAGGCTATGGCTACACCTTC. Encoded protein: CASTLQGPGYGYTF.

This clone was seen just once. The same CDR3 can be traced to other DNA sequences in this sample. This chain connects TRBV6-5 to TRBJ2-7; D unclear. The CDR3 extends over 15 amino acids. Trimming stripped 6 bases from V and 1 base from J, with 16 bases between. Germline V CDR1 and CDR2: MNHEY, SVGAGI. The CDR3 region has the DNA TGTGCCAGCAGCCCTGTTTGGGCGTCATCCTACGAGCAGTACTTC. Protein: CASSPVWASSYEQYF.